This entry concerns a single T cell receptor beta chain. In its sample, this clone was seen a few times. No antigen is known for it. No base qualities exist here, and no much larger clone lies one base off it. The sample comes from a study of blood T cell repertoires in COVID-19 (dated by TCRdb to 2018 to 2021). Notes on the research overall: The collaborator samples originated in the United States, Italy and Spain and spanned the acute and convalescent phases of COVID-19. The samples were drawn from two sources: the first 160 participants of the ongoing ImmuneRACE study, and over 950 subjects contributed by 6 global collaborators. The repertoires were released in a freely available public database meant as a resource for research on the immune response to SARS-CoV-2. The material from the prospective study consisted of cDNA or gDNA derived from T cells, B-cell-depleted T cells, or PBMCs. The dataset comprised deeply sampled blood TCRbeta repertoires from subjects exposed to, actively infected with, or recovered from COVID-19. Where available, HLA class I and class II types were obtained from metadata supplied by the sample provider rather than from assay-based typing. The sample metadata nearly always contained a de-identified subject ID, COVID-19 status, age in years and sex.

Each collaborating institution followed its own protocols to collect whole blood in K2EDTA tubes. For TCRbeta analysis, collaborator samples were shipped as frozen whole blood, as isolated PBMCs, or as DNA extracted from either sample type. Spanning cysteine to phenylalanine, the CDR3 consists of 15 amino acids. Left in the record is the CDR3 DNA by itself, 45 bases read in frame from the first base. Sequences SEHNR (CDR1) and FQNEAQ (CDR2) are obtained from the germline V gene (reference sequence). Between the V and J ends, shortened by 0 bases and 3 bases respectively, the junction contains 8 bases. TCRbeta CDR3 regions were amplified from genomic DNA by means of the immunoSEQ Assay, a bias-controlled multiplex PCR. The authors processed their data as follows. Nucleated cell counts per sample were estimated from amplification of reference gene primers within the assay. Sequence reads were collapsed and filtered to measure the absolute abundance of every unique TCRbeta CDR3 rearrangement. For each sample, productive Simpson clonality was calculated as the square root of Simpson's diversity index across productive rearrangements. Drawn from immuneACCESS, this table holds only the in-frame rearrangements with V and J called that TCRdb kept. Clones are partly lost; checked studies trace under half to an unresolved V gene and leave the rest unexplained. For V, J and clone size, that table is used; D and trimming come from the DNA. Recorded for this sample are around 86,000 clones; roughly 84% of them occurred a single time. The ten most abundant clones make up 10% to 15% of the sample.

The full study reports these points: The amount of clinical and demographic metadata varied by source and participant and was provided uncurated.

The V gene is TRBV7-9 and the J gene is TRBJ2-2; TRBD1 is a weak D gene call, 5 bases matching. The receptor's source is a human donor in a cohort sampled during active COVID-19. Material for sequencing was peripheral blood. The nucleotides read TGTGCCAGCAGCTTAGCAGGGGTGGACACCGGGGAGCTGTTTTTT. Protein translation: CASSLAGVDTGELFF.